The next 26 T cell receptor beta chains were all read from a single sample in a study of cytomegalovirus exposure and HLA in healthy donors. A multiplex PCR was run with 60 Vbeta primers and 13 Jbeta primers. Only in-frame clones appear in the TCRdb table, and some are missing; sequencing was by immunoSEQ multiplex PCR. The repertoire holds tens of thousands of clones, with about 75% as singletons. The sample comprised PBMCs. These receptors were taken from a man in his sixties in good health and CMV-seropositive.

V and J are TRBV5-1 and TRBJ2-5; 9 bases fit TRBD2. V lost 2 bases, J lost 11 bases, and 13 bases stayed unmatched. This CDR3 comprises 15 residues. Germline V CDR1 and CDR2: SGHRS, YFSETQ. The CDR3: CASSFLAGGPGEQYF. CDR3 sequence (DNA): TGCGCCAGCAGCTTCCTCGCGGGAGGGCCGGGAGAGCAGTACTTC. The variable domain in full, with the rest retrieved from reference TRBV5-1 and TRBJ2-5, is KAGVTQTPRYLIKTRGQQVTLSCSPISGHRSVSWYQQTPGQGLQFLFEYFSETQRNKGNFPGRFSGRQFSNSRSEMNVSTLELGDSALYLCASSFLAGGPGEQYFGPGTRLLVL.

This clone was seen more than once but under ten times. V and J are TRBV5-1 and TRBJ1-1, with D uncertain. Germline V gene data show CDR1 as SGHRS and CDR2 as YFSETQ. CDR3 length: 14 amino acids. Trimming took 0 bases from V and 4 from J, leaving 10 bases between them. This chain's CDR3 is CASSLEGGSTEAFF. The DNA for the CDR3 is TGCGCCAGCAGCTTGGAGGGAGGCAGCACTGAAGCTTTCTTT.

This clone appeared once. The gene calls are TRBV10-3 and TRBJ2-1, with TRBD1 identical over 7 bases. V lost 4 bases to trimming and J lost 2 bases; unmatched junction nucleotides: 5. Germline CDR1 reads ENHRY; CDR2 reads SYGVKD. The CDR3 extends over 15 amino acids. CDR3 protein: CAISGRDSAYNEQFF. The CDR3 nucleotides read TGTGCCATCAGTGGCCGGGACAGCGCCTACAATGAGCAGTTCTTC.

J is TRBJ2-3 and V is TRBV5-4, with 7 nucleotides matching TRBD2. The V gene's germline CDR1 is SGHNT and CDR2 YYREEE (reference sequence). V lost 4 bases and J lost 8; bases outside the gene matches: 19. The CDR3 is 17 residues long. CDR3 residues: CASSAGTSKTSIGTQYF. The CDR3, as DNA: TGTGCCAGCAGCGCTGGTACCTCTAAGACTAGCATAGGTACGCAGTATTTT.

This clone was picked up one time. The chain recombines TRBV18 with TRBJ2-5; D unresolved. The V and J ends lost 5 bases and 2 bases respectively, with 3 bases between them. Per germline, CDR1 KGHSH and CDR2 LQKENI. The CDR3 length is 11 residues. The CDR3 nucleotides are TGTGCCAGCTCATCGCAAGAGACCCAGTACTTC. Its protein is CASSSQETQYF.

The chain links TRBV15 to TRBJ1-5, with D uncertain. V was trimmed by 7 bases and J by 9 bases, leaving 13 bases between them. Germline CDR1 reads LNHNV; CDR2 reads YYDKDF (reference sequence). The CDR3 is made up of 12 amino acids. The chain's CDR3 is CATKPEVGPQHF. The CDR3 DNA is TGTGCCACCAAACCGGAGGTCGGGCCCCAGCATTTT. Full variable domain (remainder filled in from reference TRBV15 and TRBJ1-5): DAMVIQNPRYQVTQFGKPVTLSCSQTLNHNVMYWYQQKSSQAPKLLFHYYDKDFNNEADTPDNFQSRRPNTSFCFLDIRSPGLGDTAMYLCATKPEVGPQHFGDGTRLSIL.

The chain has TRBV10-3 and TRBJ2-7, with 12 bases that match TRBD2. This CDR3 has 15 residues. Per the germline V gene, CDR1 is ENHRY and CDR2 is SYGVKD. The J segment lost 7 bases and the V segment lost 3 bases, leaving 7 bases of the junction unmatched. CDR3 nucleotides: TGTGCCATCAGTGACCAACTAGCGGGAGGTAATGAGCAGTACTTC. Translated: CAISDQLAGGNEQYF.

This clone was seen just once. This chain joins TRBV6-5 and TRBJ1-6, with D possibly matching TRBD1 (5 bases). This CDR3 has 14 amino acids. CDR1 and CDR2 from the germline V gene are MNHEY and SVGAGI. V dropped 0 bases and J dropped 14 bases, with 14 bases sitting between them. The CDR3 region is CASSYSDGQFTLHF. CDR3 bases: TGTGCCAGCAGTTACTCGGACGGACAATTCACCCTCCACTTT.

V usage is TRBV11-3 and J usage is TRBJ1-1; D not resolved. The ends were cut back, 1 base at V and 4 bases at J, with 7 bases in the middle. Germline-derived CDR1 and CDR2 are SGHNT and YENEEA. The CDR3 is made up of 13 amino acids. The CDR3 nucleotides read TGTGCCAGCAGCTTAGCAGGTTTCACTGAAGCTTTCTTT. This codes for CASSLAGFTEAFF.

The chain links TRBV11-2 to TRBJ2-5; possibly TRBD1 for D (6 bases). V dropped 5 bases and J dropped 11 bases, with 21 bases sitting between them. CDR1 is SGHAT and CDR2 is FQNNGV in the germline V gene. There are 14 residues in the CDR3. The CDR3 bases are TGTGCCAGCAGCCCACAGGGCCCCTCAGTCAAGCAGTACTTC. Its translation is CASSPQGPSVKQYF.

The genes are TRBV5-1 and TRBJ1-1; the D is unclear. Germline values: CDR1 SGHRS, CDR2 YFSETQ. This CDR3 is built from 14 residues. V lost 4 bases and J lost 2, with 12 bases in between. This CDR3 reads CASSLSRDNTEAFF. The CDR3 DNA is TGCGCCAGCAGCCTTTCCCGGGATAACACTGAAGCTTTCTTT.

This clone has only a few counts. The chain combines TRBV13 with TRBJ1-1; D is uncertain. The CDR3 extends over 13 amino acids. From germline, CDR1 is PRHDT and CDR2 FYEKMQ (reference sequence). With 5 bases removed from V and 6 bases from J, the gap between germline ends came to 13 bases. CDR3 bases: TGTGCCAGCAGCCTTCCTCCTATATCTGAAGCTTTCTTT. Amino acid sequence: CASSLPPISEAFF.

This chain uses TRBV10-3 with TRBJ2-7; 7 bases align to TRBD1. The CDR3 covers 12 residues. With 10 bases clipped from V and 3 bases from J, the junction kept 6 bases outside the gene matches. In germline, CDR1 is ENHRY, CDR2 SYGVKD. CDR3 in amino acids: CASEGGGYEQYF. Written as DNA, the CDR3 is TGTGCCAGTGAAGGGGGCGGCTACGAGCAGTACTTC.

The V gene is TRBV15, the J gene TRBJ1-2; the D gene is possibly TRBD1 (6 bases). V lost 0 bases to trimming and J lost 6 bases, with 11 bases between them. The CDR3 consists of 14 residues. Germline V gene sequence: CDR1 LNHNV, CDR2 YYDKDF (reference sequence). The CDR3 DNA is TGTGCCACCAGCAGAGATTTGGGGGCAGATGGCTACACCTTC. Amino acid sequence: CATSRDLGADGYTF.

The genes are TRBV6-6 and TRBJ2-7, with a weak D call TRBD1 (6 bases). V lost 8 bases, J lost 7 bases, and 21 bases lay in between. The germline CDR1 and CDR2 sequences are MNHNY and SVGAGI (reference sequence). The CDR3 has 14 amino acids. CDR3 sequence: CASGQGGATVEQYF. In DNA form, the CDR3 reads TGTGCCAGCGGACAAGGGGGAGCGACCGTGGAGCAGTACTTC.

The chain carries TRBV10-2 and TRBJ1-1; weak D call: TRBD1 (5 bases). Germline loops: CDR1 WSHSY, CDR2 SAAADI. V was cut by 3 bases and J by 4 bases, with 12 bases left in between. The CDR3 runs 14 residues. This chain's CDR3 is CASSDGGIGTEAFF. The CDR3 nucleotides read TGCGCCAGCAGTGATGGGGGGATAGGCACTGAAGCTTTCTTT.

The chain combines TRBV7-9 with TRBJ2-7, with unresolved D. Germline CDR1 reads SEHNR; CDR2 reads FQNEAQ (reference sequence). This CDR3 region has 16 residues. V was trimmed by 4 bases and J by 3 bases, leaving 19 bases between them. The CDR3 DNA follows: TGTGCCAGCAGCTCCAATGAGGCTAGTCAGATCTACGAGCAGTACTTC. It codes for CASSSNEASQIYEQYF.

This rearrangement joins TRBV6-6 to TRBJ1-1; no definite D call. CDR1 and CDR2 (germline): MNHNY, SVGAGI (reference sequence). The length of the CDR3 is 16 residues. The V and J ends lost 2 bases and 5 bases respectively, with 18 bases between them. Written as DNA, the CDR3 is TGTGCCAGCAGTTACCCTACACGGGAAGGAGGGACTGAAGCTTTCTTT. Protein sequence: CASSYPTREGGTEAFF.

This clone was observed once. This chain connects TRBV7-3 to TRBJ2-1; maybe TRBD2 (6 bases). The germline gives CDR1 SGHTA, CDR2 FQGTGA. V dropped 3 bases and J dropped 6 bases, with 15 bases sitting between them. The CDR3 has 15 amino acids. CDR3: CASSFLGGLSNEQFF. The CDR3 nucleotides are TGTGCCAGCAGCTTTTTGGGGGGATTGTCCAATGAGCAGTTCTTC.

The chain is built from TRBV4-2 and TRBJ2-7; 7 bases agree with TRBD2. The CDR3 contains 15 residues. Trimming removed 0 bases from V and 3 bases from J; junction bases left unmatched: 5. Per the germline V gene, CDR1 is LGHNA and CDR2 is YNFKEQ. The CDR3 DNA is TGTGCCAGCAGCCAAGAATGGTCTAGCGGCTACGAGCAGTACTTC. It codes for CASSQEWSSGYEQYF.

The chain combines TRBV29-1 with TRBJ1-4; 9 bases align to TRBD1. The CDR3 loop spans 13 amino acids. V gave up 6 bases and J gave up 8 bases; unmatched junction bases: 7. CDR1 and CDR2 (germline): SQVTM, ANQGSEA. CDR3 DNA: TGCAGCGTAGCACCGGACAGGGGAGAAAAACTGTTTTTT. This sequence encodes CSVAPDRGEKLFF.

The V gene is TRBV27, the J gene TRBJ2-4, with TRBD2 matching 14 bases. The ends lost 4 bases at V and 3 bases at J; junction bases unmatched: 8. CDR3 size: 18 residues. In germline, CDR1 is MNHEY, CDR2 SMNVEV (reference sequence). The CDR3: CASSWTGLAGEDKNIQYF. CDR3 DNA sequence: TGTGCCAGCAGTTGGACGGGACTAGCGGGAGAGGACAAAAACATTCAGTACTTC.

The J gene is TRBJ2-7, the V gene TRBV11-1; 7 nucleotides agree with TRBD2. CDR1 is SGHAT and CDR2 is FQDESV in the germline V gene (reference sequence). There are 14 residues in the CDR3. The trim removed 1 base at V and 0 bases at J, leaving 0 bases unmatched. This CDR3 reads CASSLGGSSYEQYF. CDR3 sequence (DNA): TGTGCCAGCAGCTTAGGCGGGAGCTCCTACGAGCAGTACTTC.

This chain's CDR3 is CASSQGPPASGGQGTQYF. CDR3 nucleotide sequence: TGCGCCAGCAGCCAAGGCCCCCCGGCTAGCGGGGGGCAGGGTACGCAGTATTTT. This sequence joins TRBV4-3 and TRBJ2-3, with 11 positions matching TRBD2. The CDR3 has 18 amino acids. The trim removed 1 base at V and 8 bases at J, leaving 14 bases unmatched. Germline CDR1 LGHNA, CDR2 YSLEER.

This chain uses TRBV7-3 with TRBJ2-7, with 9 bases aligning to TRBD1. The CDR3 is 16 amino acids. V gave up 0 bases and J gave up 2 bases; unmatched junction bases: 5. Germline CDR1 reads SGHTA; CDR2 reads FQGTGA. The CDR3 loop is CASSLTGQGVTYEQYF. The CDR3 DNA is TGTGCCAGCAGCTTAACGGGACAGGGAGTGACCTACGAGCAGTACTTC.

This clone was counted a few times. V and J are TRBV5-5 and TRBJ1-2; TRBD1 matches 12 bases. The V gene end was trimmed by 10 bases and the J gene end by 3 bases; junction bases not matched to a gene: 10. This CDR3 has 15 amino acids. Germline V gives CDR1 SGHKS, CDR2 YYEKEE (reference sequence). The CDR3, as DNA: TGTGCCTCTGAAACCGGGACAGGGGGCTACTATGGCTACACCTTC. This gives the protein CASETGTGGYYGYTF. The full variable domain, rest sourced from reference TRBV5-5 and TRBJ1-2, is DAGVTQSPTHLIKTRGQQVTLRCSPISGHKSVSWYQQVLGQGPQFIFQYYEKEERGRGNFPDRFSARQFPNYSSELNVNALLLGDSALYLCASETGTGGYYGYTFGSGTRLTVV.